This note documents a single T cell receptor beta chain sequence. Its target is unknown. The sample comes from a study of CD8+CD57+ T cells in acquired aplastic anemia. The patients chosen for sequencing had shown expansion of CD8+CD57+ cells (detected by flow cytometry). V lost 3 bases, J lost 0 bases, and 8 bases lay in between. Germline CDR1 is LNHNV and CDR2 is YYDKDF (reference sequence). The CDR3 contains 15 residues. Study-wide results and limits: Patients and healthy controls showed no significant CD8+ Simpson's diversity difference. Almost 30 sequences, all CD8+ CDR3, were shared between patients and controls.

TCR beta VDJ and CDR3 were profiled, and genomic DNA was the template. One entry per CDR3 protein results from TCRdb running MiXCR on the reads. Of about 54,000 distinct CDR3 sequences listed, approximately 50% were seen once; the top ten hold about 16%. The chain joins TRBV15 to TRBJ1-4; D gene uncertain. This TCR was sampled from a human donor with aplastic anemia. The source material was sorted CD4+, CD8+, or CD8+CD57+ T cells (not recorded which) from PBMCs. CDR3 residues: CATSRVGATNEKLFF. DNA for the CDR3: TGTGCCACCAGCAGGGTCGGTGCAACTAATGAAAAACTGTTTTTT. Full variable domain (missing parts from reference TRBV15 and TRBJ1-4): DAMVIQNPRYQVTQFGKPVTLSCSQTLNHNVMYWYQQKSSQAPKLLFHYYDKDFNNEADTPDNFQSRRPNTSFCFLDIRSPGLGDTAMYLCATSRVGATNEKLFFGSGTQLSVL.